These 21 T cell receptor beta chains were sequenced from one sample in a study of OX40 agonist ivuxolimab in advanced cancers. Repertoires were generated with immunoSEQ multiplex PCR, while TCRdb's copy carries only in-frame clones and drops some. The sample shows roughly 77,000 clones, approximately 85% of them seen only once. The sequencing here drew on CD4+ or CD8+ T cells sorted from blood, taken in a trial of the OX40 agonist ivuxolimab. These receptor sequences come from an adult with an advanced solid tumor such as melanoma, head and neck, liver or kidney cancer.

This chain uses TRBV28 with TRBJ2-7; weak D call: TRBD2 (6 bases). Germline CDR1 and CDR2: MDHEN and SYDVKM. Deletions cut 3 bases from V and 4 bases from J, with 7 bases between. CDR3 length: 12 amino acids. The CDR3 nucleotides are TGTGCCAGCAGTTTGGGGGGTTACGAGCAGTACTTC. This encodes CASSLGGYEQYF.

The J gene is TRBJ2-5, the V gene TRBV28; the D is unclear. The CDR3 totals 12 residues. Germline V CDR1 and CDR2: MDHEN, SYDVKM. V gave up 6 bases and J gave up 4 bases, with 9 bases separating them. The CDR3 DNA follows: TGTGCCAGCAGAAGCCTGGGAGAGACCCAGTACTTC. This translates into CASRSLGETQYF. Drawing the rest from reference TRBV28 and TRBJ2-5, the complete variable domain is DVKVTQSSRYLVKRTGEKVFLECVQDMDHENMFWYRQDPGLGLRLIYFSYDVKMKEKGDIPEGYSVSREKKERFSLILESASTNQTSMYLCASRSLGETQYFGPGTRLLVL.

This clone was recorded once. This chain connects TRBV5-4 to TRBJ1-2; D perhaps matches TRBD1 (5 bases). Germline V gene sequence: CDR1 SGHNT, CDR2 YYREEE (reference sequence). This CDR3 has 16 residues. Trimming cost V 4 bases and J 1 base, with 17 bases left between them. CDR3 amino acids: CASSLGGGAGNYGYTF. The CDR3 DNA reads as TGTGCCAGCAGCCTCGGTGGCGGGGCGGGTAACTATGGCTACACCTTC.

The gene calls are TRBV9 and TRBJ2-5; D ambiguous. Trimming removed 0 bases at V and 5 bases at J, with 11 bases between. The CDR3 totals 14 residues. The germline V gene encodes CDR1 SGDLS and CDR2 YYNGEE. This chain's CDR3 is CASSVAMGKETQYF. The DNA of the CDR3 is TGTGCCAGCAGCGTAGCTATGGGTAAGGAGACCCAGTACTTC.

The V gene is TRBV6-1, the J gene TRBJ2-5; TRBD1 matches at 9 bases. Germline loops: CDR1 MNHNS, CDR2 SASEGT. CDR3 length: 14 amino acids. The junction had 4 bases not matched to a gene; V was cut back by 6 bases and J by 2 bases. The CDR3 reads CASRWDRVQETQYF. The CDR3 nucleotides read TGTGCCAGCAGATGGGACAGGGTACAAGAGACCCAGTACTTC.

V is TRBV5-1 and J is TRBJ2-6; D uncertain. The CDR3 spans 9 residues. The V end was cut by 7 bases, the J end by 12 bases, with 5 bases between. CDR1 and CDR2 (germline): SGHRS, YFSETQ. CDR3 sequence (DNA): TGCGCCAGCGAAGGCGTCCTGACTTTC. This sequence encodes CASEGVLTF.

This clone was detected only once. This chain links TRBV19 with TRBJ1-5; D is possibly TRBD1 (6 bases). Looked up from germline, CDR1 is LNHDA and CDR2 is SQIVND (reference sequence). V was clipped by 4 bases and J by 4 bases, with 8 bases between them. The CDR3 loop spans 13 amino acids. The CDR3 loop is CASSRTVNQPQHF. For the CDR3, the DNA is TGTGCCAGTAGTAGGACAGTAAATCAGCCCCAGCATTTT.

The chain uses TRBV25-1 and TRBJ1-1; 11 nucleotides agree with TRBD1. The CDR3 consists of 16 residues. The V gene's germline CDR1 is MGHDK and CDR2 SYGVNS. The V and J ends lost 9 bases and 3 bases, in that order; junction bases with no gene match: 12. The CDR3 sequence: CASSTKPGQGDTEAFF. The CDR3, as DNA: TGTGCCAGTTCCACTAAGCCGGGACAGGGGGACACTGAAGCTTTCTTT.

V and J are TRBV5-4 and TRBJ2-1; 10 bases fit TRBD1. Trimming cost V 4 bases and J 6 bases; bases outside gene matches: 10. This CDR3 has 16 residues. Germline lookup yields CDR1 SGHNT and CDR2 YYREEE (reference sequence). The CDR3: CASSPSGTGVRNEQFF. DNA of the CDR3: TGTGCCAGCAGCCCCAGCGGGACAGGGGTACGCAATGAGCAGTTCTTC.

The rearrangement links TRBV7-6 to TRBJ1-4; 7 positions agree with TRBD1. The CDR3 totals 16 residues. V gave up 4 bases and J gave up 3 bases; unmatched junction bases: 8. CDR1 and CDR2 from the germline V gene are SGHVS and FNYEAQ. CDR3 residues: CASSSLSGGPNEKLFF. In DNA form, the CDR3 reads TGTGCCAGCAGCTCGCTGTCAGGGGGACCTAATGAAAAACTGTTTTTT.

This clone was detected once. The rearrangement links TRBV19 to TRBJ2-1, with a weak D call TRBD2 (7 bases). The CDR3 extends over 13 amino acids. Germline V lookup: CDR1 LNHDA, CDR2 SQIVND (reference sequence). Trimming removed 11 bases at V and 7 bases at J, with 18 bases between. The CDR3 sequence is CAAARGARNEQFF. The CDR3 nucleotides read TGTGCCGCGGCCCGGGGGGCCCGGAATGAGCAGTTCTTC.

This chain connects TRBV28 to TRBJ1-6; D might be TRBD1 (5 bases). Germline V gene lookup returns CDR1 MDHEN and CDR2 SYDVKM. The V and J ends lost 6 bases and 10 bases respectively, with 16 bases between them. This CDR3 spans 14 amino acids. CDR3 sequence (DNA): TGTGCCAGCAGGTCGACAGTCATCTCGTCACCCCTCCACTTT. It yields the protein CASRSTVISSPLHF.

CDR3 region: CASSRGDSDYGYTF. As DNA, the CDR3 is TGTGCCAGCAGCCGGGGGGACAGCGACTATGGCTACACCTTC. The chain recombines TRBV7-9 with TRBJ1-2; 7 nucleotides align to TRBD1. Per the germline V gene, CDR1 is SEHNR and CDR2 is FQNEAQ (reference sequence). The CDR3 extends over 14 amino acids. V shed 5 bases, J shed 3 bases, and the junction held 6 bases outside the gene matches.

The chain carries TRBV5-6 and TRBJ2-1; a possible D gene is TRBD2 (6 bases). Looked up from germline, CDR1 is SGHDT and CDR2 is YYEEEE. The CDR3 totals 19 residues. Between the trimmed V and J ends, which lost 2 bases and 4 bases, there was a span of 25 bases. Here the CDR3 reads CASSLTSGGGFRSYNEQFF. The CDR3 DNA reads TGTGCCAGCAGCTTAACATCCGGGGGTGGTTTTAGGTCTTACAATGAGCAGTTCTTC.

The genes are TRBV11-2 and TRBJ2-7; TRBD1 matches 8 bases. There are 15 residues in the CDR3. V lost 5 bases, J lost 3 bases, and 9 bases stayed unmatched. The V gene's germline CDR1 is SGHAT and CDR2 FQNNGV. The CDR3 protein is CASSPFGDRNYEQYF. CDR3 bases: TGTGCCAGCAGCCCCTTTGGGGACAGGAACTACGAGCAGTACTTC.

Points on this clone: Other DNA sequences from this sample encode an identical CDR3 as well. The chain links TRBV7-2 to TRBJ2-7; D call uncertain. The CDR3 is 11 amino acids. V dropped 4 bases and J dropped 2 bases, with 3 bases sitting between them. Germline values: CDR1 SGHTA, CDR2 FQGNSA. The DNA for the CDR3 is TGTGCCAGCAGCTCCACCTACGAGCAGTACTTC. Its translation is CASSSTYEQYF.

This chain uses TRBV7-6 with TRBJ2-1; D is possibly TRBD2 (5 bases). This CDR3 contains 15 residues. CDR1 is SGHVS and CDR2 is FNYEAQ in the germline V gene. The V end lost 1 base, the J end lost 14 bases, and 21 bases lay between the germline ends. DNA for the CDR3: TGTGCCAGCAGCTTAGGCTCTGAAACCCTAGCTCAAGAGTTCTTC. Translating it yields CASSLGSETLAQEFF.

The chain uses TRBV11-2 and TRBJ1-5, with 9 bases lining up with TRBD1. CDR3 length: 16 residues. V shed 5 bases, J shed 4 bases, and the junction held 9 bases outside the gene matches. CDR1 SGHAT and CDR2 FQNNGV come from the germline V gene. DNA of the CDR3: TGTGCCAGCAGCGCCCGGACAGGGGCTGGTAATCAGCCCCAGCATTTT. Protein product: CASSARTGAGNQPQHF.

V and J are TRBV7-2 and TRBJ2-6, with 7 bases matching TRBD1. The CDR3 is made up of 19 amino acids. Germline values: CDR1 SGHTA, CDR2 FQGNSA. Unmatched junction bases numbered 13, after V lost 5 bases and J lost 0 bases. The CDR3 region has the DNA TGTGCCAGCAGCGTAGTTCAACAGGGGACAGCCTCTGGGGCCAACGTCCTGACTTTC. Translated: CASSVVQQGTASGANVLTF.

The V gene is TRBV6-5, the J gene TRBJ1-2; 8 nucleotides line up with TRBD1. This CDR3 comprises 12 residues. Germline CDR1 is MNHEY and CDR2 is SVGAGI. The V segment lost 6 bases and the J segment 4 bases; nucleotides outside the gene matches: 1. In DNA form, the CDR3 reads TGTGCCAGCAGGGGGACAGGCTATGGCTACACCTTC. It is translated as CASRGTGYGYTF.

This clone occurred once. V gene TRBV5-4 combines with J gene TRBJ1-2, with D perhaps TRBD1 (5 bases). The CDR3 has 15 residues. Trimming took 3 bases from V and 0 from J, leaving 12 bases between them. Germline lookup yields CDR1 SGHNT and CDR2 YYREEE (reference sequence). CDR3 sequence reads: CASSWGRGTNYGYTF. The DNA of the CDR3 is TGTGCCAGCAGCTGGGGACGGGGTACTAACTATGGCTACACCTTC.